The 10 T cell receptor beta chains listed next were all sequenced from one sample in a study of cytomegalovirus exposure and HLA in healthy donors. The PCR had 60 Vbeta and 13 Jbeta primers. The repertoire was sequenced with immunoSEQ multiplex PCR; TCRdb's copy has only in-frame clones and lacks some. The sample includes 200,000 to 250,000 clones, 70% to 90% of them seen just once. The specimen sequenced was PBMCs. The receptors originated from a human donor in good health.

This chain links TRBV28 with TRBJ2-1; D remains unclear. CDR1 and CDR2 (germline): MDHEN, SYDVKM. CDR3 length: 13 amino acids. The ends were cut back, 7 bases at V and 8 bases at J, with 15 bases in the middle. CDR3 sequence reads: CASTPNFVYEQFF. For the CDR3, the DNA is TGTGCCAGCACCCCCAACTTTGTTTATGAGCAGTTCTTC.

V usage is TRBV6-4 and J usage is TRBJ2-7, with TRBD2 matching 10 bases. CDR3 length equals 14 residues. Germline V gene lookup returns CDR1 MRHNA and CDR2 SNTAGT. J lost 7 bases, V lost 3 bases, and 6 bases had no gene match. CDR3 region: CASSEWVAGGEQYF. As DNA, the CDR3 is TGTGCCAGCAGTGAGTGGGTAGCGGGAGGTGAGCAGTACTTC.

The rearrangement links TRBV10-3 to TRBJ2-2, with 7 bases lining up with TRBD2. The CDR3 has 12 residues. Germline V gene lookup returns CDR1 ENHRY and CDR2 SYGVKD. J was trimmed by 7 bases and V by 10 bases; bases with no gene match: 6. CDR3 amino acids: CATRWEGGELFF. Here the CDR3 DNA reads TGTGCCACCCGCTGGGAGGGCGGGGAGCTGTTTTTT.

This rearrangement joins TRBV2 to TRBJ2-7; D unresolved. There are 13 residues in the CDR3. Trimming stripped 3 bases from V and 1 base from J, with 7 bases between. Per the germline V gene, CDR1 is SNHLY and CDR2 is FYNNEI. The CDR3 nucleotides read TGTGCCAGCAGTGAGGAGCTTTCCTACGAGCAGTACTTC. Amino acids: CASSEELSYEQYF. Full variable domain (missing parts from reference TRBV2 and TRBJ2-7): EPEVTQTPSHQVTQMGQEVILRCVPISNHLYFYWYRQILGQKVEFLVSFYNNEISEKSEIFDDQFSVERPDGSNFTLKIRSTKLEDSAMYFCASSEELSYEQYFGPGTRLTVT.

The rearrangement links TRBV19 to TRBJ2-7; 8 nucleotides agree with TRBD2. The germline V gene encodes CDR1 LNHDA and CDR2 SQIVND (reference sequence). Unmatched junction bases numbered 7, after V lost 3 bases and J lost 6 bases. This CDR3 has 14 residues. The CDR3 bases are TGTGCCAGTAGTATTACCGGGAGGGCCAGCGAGCAGTACTTC. This translates into CASSITGRASEQYF.

The chain couples TRBV18 to TRBJ2-7; 10 positions agree with TRBD1. Trimming at V came to 3 bases and at J to 5 bases, leaving 10 bases not matched to a gene. CDR1 is KGHSH, CDR2 LQKENI, per germline. This CDR3 is built from 16 residues. The CDR3 DNA follows: TGTGCCAGCTCACCTTTGACAGGGGGCGCGGCAAACGAGCAGTACTTC. This encodes CASSPLTGGAANEQYF.

The chain recombines TRBV5-1 with TRBJ1-4, with 7 bases matching TRBD1. Looked up from germline, CDR1 is SGHRS and CDR2 is YFSETQ. The junction had 5 bases not matched to a gene; V was cut back by 4 bases and J by 5 bases. The CDR3 spans 14 residues. CDR3 loop: CASSPGTANEKLFF. The CDR3 region has the DNA TGCGCCAGCAGCCCCGGGACAGCAAATGAAAAACTGTTTTTT.

The chain has TRBV19 and TRBJ2-3, with D hard to call. The V end lost 3 bases, the J end lost 4 bases, and 8 bases lay between the germline ends. Germline CDR1 reads LNHDA; CDR2 reads SQIVND (reference sequence). The CDR3 sequence is 13 residues long. The DNA for the CDR3 is TGTGCCAGTAGTATGCTAGGCGCAGATACGCAGTATTTT. Amino acids: CASSMLGADTQYF.

This chain connects TRBV6-1 to TRBJ1-1; tentative D call: TRBD1 (5 bases). The CDR3 sequence is 16 residues long. Trimming stripped 4 bases from V and 1 base from J, with 16 bases between. Germline V gives CDR1 MNHNS, CDR2 SASEGT. The CDR3 loop is CASSGGGRGRNTEAFF. CDR3 in DNA: TGTGCCAGCAGTGGGGGGGGTCGGGGCCGGAACACTGAAGCTTTCTTT.

This chain links TRBV7-9 with TRBJ1-1; 7 bases line up with TRBD1. V lost 3 bases and J lost 11; bases outside the gene matches: 6. This CDR3 contains 12 residues. Germline CDR1 reads SEHNR; CDR2 reads FQNEAQ (reference sequence). The CDR3 DNA reads as TGTGCCAGCAGCTTTCAAGACAGGGAGGCTTTCTTT. Its protein is CASSFQDREAFF.